This T cell receptor beta chain was sequenced during a study of blood T cell repertoires in COVID-19. Study-level background: The study drew acute and convalescent COVID-19 samples from the United States, Italy and Spain. Sample material is recorded as cDNA or gDNA derived from T cells, B-cell-depleted T cells, or PBMCs.

Here immunoSEQ multiplex PCR was the method, and the copy in TCRdb shows in-frame clones only, minus some. The sample includes 310,000 or so clones, more than 85% seen only once; the top ten take around 2.2%. The CDR3 is made up of 15 amino acids. The trim removed 3 bases at V and 5 bases at J, leaving 9 bases unmatched. The V gene's germline CDR1 is LNHDA and CDR2 SQIVND (reference sequence). Seattle cases were enrolled at active infection and followed longitudinally. This TCR came from a woman aged 25 to 39 with COVID-19, enrolled during active disease. This chain joins TRBV19 and TRBJ2-7; 8 nucleotides agree with TRBD2. Sequencing was performed on peripheral blood. CDR3 in amino acids: CASSILLAEGNEQYF. The CDR3 bases are TGTGCCAGTAGTATTCTACTAGCGGAGGGAAACGAGCAGTACTTC.